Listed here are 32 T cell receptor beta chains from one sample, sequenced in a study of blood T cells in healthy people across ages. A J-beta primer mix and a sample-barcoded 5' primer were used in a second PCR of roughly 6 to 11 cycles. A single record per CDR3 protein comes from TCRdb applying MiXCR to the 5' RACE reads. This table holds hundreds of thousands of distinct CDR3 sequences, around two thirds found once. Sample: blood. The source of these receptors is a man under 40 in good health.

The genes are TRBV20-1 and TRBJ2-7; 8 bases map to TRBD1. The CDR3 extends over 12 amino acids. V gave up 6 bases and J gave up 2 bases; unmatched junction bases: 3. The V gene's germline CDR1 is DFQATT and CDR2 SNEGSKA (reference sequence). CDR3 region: CSAKDRAYEQYF. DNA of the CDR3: TGCAGTGCCAAGGACAGGGCCTACGAGCAGTACTTC.

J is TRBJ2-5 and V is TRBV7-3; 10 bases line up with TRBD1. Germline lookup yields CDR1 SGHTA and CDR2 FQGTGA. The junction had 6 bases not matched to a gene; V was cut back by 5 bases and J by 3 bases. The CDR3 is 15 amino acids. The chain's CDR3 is CASSKGTGVKETQYF. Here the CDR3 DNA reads TGTGCCAGCAGCAAAGGGACAGGGGTTAAAGAGACCCAGTACTTC.

CDR3 protein: CAIARDPNQPQHF. CDR3 sequence (DNA): TGTGCCATAGCGAGAGACCCCAATCAGCCCCAGCATTTT. The genes are TRBV10-3 and TRBJ1-5; D call uncertain. Trimming took off 9 bases at V and 3 bases at J, with 12 bases between the two ends. The CDR3 consists of 13 residues. Per the germline V gene, CDR1 is ENHRY and CDR2 is SYGVKD.

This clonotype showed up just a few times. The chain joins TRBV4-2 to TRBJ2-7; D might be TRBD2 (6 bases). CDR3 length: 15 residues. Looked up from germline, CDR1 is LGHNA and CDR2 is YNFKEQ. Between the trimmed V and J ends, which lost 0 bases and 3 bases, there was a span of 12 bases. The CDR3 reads CASSQEYGGLYEQYF. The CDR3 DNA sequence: TGTGCCAGCAGCCAAGAATACGGGGGACTCTACGAGCAGTACTTC.

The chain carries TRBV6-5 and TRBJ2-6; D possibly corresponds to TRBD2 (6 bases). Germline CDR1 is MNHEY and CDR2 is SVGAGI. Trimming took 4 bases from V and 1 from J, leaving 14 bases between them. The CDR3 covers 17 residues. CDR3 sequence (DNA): TGTGCCAGCAGTTTAGGGACTTGGGGTTCTGGGGCCAACGTCCTGACTTTC. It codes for CASSLGTWGSGANVLTF.

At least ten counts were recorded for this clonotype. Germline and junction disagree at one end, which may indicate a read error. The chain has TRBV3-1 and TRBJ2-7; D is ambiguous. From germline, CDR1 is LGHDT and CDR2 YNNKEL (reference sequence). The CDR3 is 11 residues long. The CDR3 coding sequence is TGCGCCAGCAGCCAGTCCTACGAGCAGTACTTC. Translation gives CASSQSYEQYF.

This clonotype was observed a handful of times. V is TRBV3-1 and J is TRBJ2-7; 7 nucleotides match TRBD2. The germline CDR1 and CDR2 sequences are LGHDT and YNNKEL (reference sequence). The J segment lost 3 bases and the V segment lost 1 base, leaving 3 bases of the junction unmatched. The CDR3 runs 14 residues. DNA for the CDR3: TGTGCCAGCAGCCAAGTCGGACTAGTCTACGAGCAGTACTTC. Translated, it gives CASSQVGLVYEQYF.

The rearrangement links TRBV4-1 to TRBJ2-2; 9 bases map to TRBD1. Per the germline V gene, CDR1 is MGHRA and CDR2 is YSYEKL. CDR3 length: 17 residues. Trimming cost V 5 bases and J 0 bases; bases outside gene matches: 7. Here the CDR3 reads CASSSRGTGSNTGELFF. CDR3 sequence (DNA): TGCGCCAGCAGCTCCCGCGGGACAGGGTCGAACACCGGGGAGCTGTTTTTT.

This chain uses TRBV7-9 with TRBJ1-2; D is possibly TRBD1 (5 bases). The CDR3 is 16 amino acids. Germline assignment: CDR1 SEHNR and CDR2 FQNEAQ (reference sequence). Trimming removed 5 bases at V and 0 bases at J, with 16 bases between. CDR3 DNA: TGTGCCAGCAGCCCTACCGGGGGAAGTGCTAACTATGGCTACACCTTC. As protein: CASSPTGGSANYGYTF.

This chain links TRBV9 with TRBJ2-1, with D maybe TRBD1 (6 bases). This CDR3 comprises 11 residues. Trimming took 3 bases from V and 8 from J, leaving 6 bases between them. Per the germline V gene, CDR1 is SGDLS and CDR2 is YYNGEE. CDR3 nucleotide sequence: TGTGCCAGCAGCGAGGGGGATGAGCAGTTCTTC. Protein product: CASSEGDEQFF. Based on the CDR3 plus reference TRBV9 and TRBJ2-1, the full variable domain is DSGVTQTPKHLITATGQRVTLRCSPRSGDLSVYWYQQSLDQGLQFLIQYYNGEERAKGNILERFSAQQFPDLHSELNLSSLELGDSALYFCASSEGDEQFFGPGTRLTVL.

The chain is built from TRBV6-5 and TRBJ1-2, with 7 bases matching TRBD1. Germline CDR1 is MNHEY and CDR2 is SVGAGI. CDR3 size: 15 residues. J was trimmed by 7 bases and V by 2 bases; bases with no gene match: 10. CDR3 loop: CASSYQDRPLGGYTF. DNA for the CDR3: TGTGCCAGCAGTTACCAGGACAGGCCCCTGGGTGGCTACACCTTC.

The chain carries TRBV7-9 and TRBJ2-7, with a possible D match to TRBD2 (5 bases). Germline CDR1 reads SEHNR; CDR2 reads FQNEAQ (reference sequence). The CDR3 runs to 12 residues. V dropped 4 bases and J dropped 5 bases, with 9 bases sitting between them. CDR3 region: CASSSADHEQYF. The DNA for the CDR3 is TGTGCCAGCAGCTCAGCGGATCACGAGCAGTACTTC.

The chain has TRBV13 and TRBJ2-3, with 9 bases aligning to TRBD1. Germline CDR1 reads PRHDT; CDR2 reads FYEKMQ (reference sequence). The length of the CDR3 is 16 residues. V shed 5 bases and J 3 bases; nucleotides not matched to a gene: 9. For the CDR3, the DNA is TGTGCCAGCAGCCCTGGGACAGGGACTGAAACAGATACGCAGTATTTT. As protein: CASSPGTGTETDTQYF.

The CDR3 DNA reads TGTGCCAGCAGCCATTTGCCCGGGACAGCGTCCTACGAGCAGTACTTC. Translation gives CASSHLPGTASYEQYF. This chain joins TRBV7-3 and TRBJ2-7; 7 positions match TRBD1. Germline V lookup: CDR1 SGHTA, CDR2 FQGTGA. J gave up 1 base and V 5 bases, and 11 bases lay outside the gene matches. This CDR3 has 16 residues.

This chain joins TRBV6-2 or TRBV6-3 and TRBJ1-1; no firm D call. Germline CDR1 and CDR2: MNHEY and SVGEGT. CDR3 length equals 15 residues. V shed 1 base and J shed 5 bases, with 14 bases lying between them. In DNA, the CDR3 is TGTGCCAGCAGTTACTTTCCGCCGACCGGGACTGAAGCTTTCTTT. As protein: CASSYFPPTGTEAFF.

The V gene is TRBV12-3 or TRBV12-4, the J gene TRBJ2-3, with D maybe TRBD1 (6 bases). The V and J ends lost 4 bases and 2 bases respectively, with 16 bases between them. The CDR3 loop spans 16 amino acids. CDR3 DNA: TGTGCCAGCAGTTCCCACAGGGAATTAACCACAGATACGCAGTATTTT. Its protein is CASSSHRELTTDTQYF.

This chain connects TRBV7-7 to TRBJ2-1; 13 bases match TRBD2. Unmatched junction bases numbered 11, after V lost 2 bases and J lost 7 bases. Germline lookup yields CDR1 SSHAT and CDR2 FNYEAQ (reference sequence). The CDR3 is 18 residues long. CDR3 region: CASSLLPRTSGGTNEQFF. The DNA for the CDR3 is TGTGCCAGCAGCTTACTCCCAAGGACTAGCGGGGGCACAAATGAGCAGTTCTTC.

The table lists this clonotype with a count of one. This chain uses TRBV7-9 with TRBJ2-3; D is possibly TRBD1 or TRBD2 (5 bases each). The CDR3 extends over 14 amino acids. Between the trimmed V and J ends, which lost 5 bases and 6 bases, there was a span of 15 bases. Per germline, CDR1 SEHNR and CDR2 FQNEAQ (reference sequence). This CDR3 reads CASSVRDLIDTQYF. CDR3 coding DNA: TGTGCCAGCAGCGTCCGGGACCTCATTGATACGCAGTATTTT.

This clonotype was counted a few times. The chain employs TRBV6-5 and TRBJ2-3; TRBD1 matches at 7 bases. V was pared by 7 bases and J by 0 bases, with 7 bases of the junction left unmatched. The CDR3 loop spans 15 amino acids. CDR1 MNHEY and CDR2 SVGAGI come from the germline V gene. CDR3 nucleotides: TGTGCCAGCATTCCCCAGGACAGGAGCACAGATACGCAGTATTTT. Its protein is CASIPQDRSTDTQYF.

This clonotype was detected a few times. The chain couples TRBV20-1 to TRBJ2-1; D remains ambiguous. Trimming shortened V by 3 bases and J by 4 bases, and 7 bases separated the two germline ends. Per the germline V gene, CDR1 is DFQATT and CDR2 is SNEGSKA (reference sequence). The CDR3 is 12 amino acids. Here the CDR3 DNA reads TGCAGTGCTAGCACTACTTACAATGAGCAGTTCTTC. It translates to CSASTTYNEQFF.

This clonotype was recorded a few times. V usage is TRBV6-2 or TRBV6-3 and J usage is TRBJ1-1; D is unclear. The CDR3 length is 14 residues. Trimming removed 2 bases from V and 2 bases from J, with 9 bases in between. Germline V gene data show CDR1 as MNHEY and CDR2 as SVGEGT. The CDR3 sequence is CASSYVKGNTEAFF. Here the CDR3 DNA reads TGTGCCAGCAGTTACGTCAAGGGTAACACTGAAGCTTTCTTT.

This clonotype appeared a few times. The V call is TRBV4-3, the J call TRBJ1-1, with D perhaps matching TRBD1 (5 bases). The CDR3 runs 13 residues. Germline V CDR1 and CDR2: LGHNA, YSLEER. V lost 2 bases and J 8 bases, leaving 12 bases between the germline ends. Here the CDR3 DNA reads TGCGCCAGCAGCCAAAGCCCAGGGATGGAAGCTTTCTTT. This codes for CASSQSPGMEAFF.

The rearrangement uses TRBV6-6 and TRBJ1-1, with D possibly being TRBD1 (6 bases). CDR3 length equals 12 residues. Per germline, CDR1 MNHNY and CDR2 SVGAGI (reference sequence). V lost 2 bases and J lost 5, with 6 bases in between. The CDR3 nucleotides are TGTGCCAGCAGTTACGGACAGACTGAAGCTTTCTTT. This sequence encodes CASSYGQTEAFF.

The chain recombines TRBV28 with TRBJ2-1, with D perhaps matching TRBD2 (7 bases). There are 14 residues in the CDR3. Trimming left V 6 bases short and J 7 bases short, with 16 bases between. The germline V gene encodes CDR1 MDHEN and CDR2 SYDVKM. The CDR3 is CASSPWGGGNEQFF. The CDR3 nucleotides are TGTGCCAGCAGCCCCTGGGGAGGGGGGAATGAGCAGTTCTTC.

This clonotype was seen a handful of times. CDR3 sequence: CASSPLAPSSYNEQFF. In DNA, the CDR3 is TGTGCCAGCTCACCATTGGCACCCTCCTCCTACAATGAGCAGTTCTTC. V is TRBV18 and J is TRBJ2-1; unclear D gene. V was trimmed by 2 bases and J by 0 bases, leaving 11 bases between them. This CDR3 is 16 amino acids long. Germline CDR1 reads KGHSH; CDR2 reads LQKENI.

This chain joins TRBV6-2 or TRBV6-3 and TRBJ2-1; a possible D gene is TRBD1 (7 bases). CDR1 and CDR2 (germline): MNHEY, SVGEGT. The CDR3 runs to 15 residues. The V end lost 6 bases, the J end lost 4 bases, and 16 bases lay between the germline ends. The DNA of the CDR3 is TGTGCCAGCAGCATTGACAGGGCGGGATACAATGAGCAGTTCTTC. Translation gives CASSIDRAGYNEQFF.

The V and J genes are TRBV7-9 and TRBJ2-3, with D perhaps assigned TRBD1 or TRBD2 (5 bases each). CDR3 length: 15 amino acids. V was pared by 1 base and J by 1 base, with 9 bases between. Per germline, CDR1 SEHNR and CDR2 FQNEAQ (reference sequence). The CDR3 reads CASSLEVGRTDTQYF. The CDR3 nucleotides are TGTGCCAGCAGCTTAGAAGTGGGACGCACAGATACGCAGTATTTT.

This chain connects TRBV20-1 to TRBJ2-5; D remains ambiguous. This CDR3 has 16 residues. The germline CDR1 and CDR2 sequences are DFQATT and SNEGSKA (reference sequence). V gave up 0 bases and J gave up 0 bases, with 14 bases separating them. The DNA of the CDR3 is TGCAGTGCTAGAGATGGGCGAGGATCGTACCAAGAGACCCAGTACTTC. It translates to CSARDGRGSYQETQYF.

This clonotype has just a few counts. CDR3 region: CSVVQAMVNTEAFF. The CDR3, as DNA: TGCAGCGTTGTGCAGGCCATGGTGAACACTGAAGCTTTCTTT. This chain connects TRBV29-1 to TRBJ1-1; D remains unclear. From germline, CDR1 is SQVTM and CDR2 ANQGSEA. The CDR3 runs 14 residues. The V and J ends lost 4 bases and 0 bases respectively, with 12 bases between them.

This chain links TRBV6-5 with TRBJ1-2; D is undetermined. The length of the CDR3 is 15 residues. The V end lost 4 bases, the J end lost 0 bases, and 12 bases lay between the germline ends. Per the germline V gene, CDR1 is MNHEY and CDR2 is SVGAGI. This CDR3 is CASSSAIQANYGYTF. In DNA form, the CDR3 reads TGTGCCAGCAGTTCGGCGATCCAAGCTAACTATGGCTACACCTTC.

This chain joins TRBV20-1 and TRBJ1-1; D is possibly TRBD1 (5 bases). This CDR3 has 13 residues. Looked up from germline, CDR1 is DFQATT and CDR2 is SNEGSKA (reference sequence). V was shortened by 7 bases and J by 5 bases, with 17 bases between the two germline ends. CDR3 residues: CSGEGWARTEAFF. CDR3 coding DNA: TGCAGTGGAGAGGGGTGGGCTAGGACTGAAGCTTTCTTT.

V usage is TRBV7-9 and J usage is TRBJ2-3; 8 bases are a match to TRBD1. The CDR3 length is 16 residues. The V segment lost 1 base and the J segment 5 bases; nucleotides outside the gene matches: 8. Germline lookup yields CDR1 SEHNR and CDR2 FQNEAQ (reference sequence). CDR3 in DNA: TGTGCCAGCAGCTTAGTTGCCAGGGGGCCGAAAGATACGCAGTATTTT. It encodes CASSLVARGPKDTQYF.